This T cell receptor (beta chain) is drawn from a study of shared clonotypes between healthy human individuals (dated by TCRdb to 2020 to 2021). For context, the study as a whole: The cohort comprised a couple of women and a few men aged 18 to 49 years. Per donor, leukapheresis produced somewhere between about 0.8 and 9.5 billion PBMCs. To increase sequencing depth and limit assay-specific biases, TCR repertoire library preparation and sequencing were carried out by different laboratories using diverse techniques. For each donor, CD4 naive and CD4 memory were each run on three plates, CD8 naive on two plates, and CD8 memory on one plate. Blood TCR repertoires of a handful of healthy adults were deeply sequenced to estimate repertoire size and the extent of clonotype sharing between individuals. General conclusions and limits of the study: Pairwise subsampling led to the expectation that sequencing depth would affect the degree of clonotype sharing among donors. Sharing across a few donors was observed for about 5% of naive CD4, about 4% of naive CD8, 2.3% of memory CD4, and about 0.39% of memory CD8 clonotypes. Because the study included only a small number of donors, the genetic and exposure-history diversity represented was limited. Naive subsets generally had larger estimated clonotype richness than memory subsets. Even with the large sequencing depth, rarefaction of the sorted-subset datasets indicated that sequencing was incomplete. Sampling was limited to blood, and TCR repertoires in tissue likely differ from TCR repertoires in blood. Compared with non-shared clonotypes, the clonotypes found in all four sorted-subset donors had higher generation probabilities.

About this clone itself: Its antigen is currently not known. Base qualities are not provided; no much larger clone lies one nucleotide away.

As encoded in the germline V gene, CDR1 is SGDLS while CDR2 is YYNGEE. Inclusive of the bounding cysteine and phenylalanine, the CDR3 is 16 residues long. Only the CDR3 DNA is retained, 48 bases long and in frame from the first base. The junction shows trimming of 0 bases on V and 7 bases on J, and the gene matches do not reach 5 bases of it. TCR CDR3 regions were amplified from genomic DNA by multiplex PCR using the deep immunoSEQ assay. Genomic DNA extracted from each cell subset was distributed evenly over all wells of several immunoSEQ 96-well plates, and each plate served as one replicate. For sorted subsets, around 0.2 ug of genomic DNA, equivalent to some 30,000 T cell genomes, went into each replicate PCR. Purified libraries were measured with a Qubit 3.0 fluorometer, size-checked on a Bioanalyzer 2100, and measured again with the KAPA Library Quantification kit. Every immunoSEQ 96-well plate was sequenced on a dedicated single-read 150-cycle Illumina NextSeq 550 flow cell. Under the source paper's analysis protocol: Because the immunoSEQ output held only junctional sequences and lacked quality scores, the filtering could not match the filtering applied to full-length reads. Sequences were annotated with PyIR, a Python wrapper for IgBLAST v1.9, using IMGT germline references to assign V/J genes and CDR3. Reads were removed for weak V/J assignments (E-value above 1e-6), missing CDR3, stop codons, out-of-frame junctions, or ambiguous translated residues. A V3J clonotype was defined by an identical inferred V gene, J gene, and CDR3 amino acid sequence. Percentage overlap between repertoires was computed as shared unique clonotypes divided by the size of the smaller repertoire. RTK rarefaction, the Chao1 estimator, and Recon v2.1 estimates of unobserved clonotypes were used to assess repertoire richness. For all TCRbeta clonotypes obtained by the gDNA method from a few donors, generation probabilities were computed with OLGA. TCRdb carries this immuneACCESS record with in-frame sequences only. Its versions omit some clonotypes, under half of them owing to an unresolved V gene in the studies checked, with the rest unexplained. That table furnishes V, J and clone size, whereas the DNA furnished D and trimming. For this sample the table gives about 590,000 clones, of which roughly 95% were detected only once. Together, the top ten hold 0.095% to 0.12% of the sample.

CD8 naive samples were CD45RO-negative cells positively selected for CCR7, giving a CD45RA+CCR7+ population that excluded TemRA cells. The donors were healthy, HIV-negative adults who had no recently reported acute infections or vaccinations. Every donor was a Caucasian adult residing in Nashville, Tennessee, USA. Blood was obtained by leukapheresis, after which PBMCs were separated by Ficoll-Histopaque density gradient centrifugation and cryopreserved in liquid nitrogen vapor phase. Purity and quantity of every magnetically sorted T cell population were checked by analytical flow cytometry. Genomic DNA was isolated from each sorted fraction and quantified by UV absorbance on a Nanodrop 2000c.

What was sequenced was naive CD8+ T cells sorted from blood. According to the study, the label for this sample's cell subset or site signals: CD45RA+CCR7+. Recombination linked TRBV9 to TRBJ2-2, and 11 bases in between align with TRBD1. The sequence was obtained from a woman in her twenties or thirties in good health. The bases are TGTGCCAGCAGCGTAGGGACAGGGGGCGGTTTCGGGGAGCTGTTTTTT. Its protein reads: CASSVGTGGGFGELFF.